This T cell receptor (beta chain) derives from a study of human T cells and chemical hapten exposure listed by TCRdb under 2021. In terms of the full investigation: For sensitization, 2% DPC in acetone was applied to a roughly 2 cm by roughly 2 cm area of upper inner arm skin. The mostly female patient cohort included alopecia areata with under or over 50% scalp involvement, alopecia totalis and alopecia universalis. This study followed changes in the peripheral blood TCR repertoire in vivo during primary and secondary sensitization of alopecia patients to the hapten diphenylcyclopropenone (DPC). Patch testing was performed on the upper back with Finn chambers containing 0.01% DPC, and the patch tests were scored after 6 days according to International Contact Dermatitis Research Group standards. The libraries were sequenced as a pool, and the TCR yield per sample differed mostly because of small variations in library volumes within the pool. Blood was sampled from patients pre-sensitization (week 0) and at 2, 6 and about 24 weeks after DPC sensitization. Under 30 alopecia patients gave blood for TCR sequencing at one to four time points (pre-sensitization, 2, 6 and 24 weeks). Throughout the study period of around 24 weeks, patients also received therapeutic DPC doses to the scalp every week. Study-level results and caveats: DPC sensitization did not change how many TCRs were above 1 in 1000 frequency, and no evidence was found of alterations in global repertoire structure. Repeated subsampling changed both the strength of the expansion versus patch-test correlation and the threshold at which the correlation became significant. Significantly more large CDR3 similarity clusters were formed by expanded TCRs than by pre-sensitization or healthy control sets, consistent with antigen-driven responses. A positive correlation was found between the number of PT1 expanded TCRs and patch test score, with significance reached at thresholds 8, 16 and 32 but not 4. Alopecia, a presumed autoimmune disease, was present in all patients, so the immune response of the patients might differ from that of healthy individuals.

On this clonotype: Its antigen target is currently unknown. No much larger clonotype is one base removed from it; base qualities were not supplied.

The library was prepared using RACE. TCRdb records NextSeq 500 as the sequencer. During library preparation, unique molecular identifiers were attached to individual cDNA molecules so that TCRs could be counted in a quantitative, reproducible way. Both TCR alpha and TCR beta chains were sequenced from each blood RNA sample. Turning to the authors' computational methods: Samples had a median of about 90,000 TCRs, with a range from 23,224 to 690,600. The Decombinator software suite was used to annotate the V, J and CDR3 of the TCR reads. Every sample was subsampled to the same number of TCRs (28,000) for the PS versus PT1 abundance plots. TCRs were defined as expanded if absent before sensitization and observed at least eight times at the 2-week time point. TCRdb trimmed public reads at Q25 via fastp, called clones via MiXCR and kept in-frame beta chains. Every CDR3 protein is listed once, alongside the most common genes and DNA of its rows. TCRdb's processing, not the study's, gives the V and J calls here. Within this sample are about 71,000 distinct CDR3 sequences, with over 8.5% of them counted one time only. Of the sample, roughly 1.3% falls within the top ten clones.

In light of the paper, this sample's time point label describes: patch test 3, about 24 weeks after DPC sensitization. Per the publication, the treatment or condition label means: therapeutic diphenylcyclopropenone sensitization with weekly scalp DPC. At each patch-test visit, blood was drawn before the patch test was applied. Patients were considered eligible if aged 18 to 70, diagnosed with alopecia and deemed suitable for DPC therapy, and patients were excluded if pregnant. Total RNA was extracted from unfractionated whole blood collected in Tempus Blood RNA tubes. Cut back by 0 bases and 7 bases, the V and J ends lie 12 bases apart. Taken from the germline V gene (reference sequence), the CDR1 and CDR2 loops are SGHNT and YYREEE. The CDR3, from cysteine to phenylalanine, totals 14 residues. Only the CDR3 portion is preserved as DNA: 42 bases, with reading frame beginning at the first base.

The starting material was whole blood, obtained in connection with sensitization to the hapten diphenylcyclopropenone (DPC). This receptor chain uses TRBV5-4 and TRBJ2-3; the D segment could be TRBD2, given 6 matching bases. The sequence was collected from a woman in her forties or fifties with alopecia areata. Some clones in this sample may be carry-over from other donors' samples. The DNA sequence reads TGTGCCAGCAGCTTGGGACTAGAACGAAATACGCAGTATTTT. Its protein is CASSLGLERNTQYF. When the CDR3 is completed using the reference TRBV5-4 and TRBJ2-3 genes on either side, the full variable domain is ETGVTQSPTHLIKTRGQQVTLRCSSQSGHNTVSWYQQALGQGPQFIFQYYREEENGRGNFPPRFSGLQFPNYSSELNVNALELDDSALYLCASSLGLERNTQYFGPGTRLTVL.